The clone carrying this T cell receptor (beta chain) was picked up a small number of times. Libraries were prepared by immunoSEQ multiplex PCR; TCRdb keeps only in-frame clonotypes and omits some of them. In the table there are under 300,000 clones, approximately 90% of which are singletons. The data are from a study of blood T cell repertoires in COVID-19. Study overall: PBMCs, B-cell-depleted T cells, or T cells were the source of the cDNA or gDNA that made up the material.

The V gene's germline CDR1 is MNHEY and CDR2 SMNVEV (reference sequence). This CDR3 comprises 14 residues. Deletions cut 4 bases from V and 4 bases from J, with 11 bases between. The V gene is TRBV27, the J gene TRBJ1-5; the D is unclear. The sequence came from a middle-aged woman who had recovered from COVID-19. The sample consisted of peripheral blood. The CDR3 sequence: CASSSRGWNQPQHF. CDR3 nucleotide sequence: TGTGCCAGCAGTTCGCGGGGTTGGAATCAGCCCCAGCATTTT.